Listed below are T cell receptor beta chains from one sample, sequenced in a study of blood T cell repertoires in COVID-19. Some clones are missing from TCRdb's copy, which holds only in-frame ones; the method was immunoSEQ multiplex PCR. The table lists 470,000 or so clones, 70% to 90% of them singletons, with 3% to 3.5% in the top ten. The sequenced sample consisted of peripheral blood. Receptor source: a human donor in a cohort sampled during active COVID-19. The CDR3 runs from the conserved cysteine through the conserved F or W. The D gene is left open where the match is weak. Only part of the rows carry a size: once, few, many, or a class if the clone is expanded.

CDR3 protein	CDR3 DNA	clone size	V gene	D gene	J gene
CASSGGLAGGIYEQYF	TGTGCCAGCAGCGGAGGACTAGCGGGAGGTATCTACGAGCAGTACTTC	NA	TRBV9	TRBD2	TRBJ2-7
CASSLQGVLGQPQHF	TGCGCCAGCAGCCTACAGGGGGTGCTTGGTCAGCCCCAGCATTTT	NA	TRBV5-1	TRBD1	TRBJ1-5
CASSLMGQNYEQYF	TGTGCCAGCAGCTTGATGGGACAGAACTACGAGCAGTACTTC	NA	TRBV5-5	TRBD1	TRBJ2-7
CASSEDWDGYTF	TGTGCCAGCAGTGAGGACTGGGATGGCTACACCTTC	NA	TRBV25-1	NA	TRBJ1-2
CSVGLLQGGTGELFF	TGCAGCGTTGGTCTTCTACAGGGTGGCACCGGGGAGCTGTTTTTT	NA	TRBV29-1	NA	TRBJ2-2
CASSYPKKQGAGSYGYTF	TGTGCCAGCAGTTACCCGAAGAAACAGGGGGCTGGATCCTATGGCTACACCTTC	NA	TRBV6-2/TRBV6-3	TRBD1	TRBJ1-2
CASTHRLEFKSYEQYF	TGTGCCAGTACCCATCGACTGGAGTTCAAGTCCTACGAGCAGTACTTC	NA	TRBV19	NA	TRBJ2-7
CATSDLGGTAQETQYF	TGTGCCACCAGTGATTTGGGAGGGACAGCACAAGAGACCCAGTACTTC	NA	TRBV24-1	NA	TRBJ2-5
CASSFDSGSIHNEQFF	TGTGCCAGCAGTTTTGATAGCGGGAGTATCCACAATGAGCAGTTCTTC	NA	TRBV27	TRBD2	TRBJ2-1
CASSEDRGGPQPQHF	TGTGCCAGCAGTGAGGACAGGGGCGGCCCTCAGCCCCAGCATTTT	NA	TRBV6-1	TRBD1	TRBJ1-5
CASSKTRDGNQPQHF	TGTGCCAGTAGTAAGACGCGGGACGGAAATCAGCCCCAGCATTTT	NA	TRBV19	NA	TRBJ1-5
CASADRNTEAFF	TGTGCCAGCGCGGACAGGAACACTGAAGCTTTCTTT	NA	TRBV13	NA	TRBJ1-1
CASSIQGVTQGYTF	TGTGCCAGTAGTATCCAGGGGGTCACACAAGGCTACACCTTC	NA	TRBV19	TRBD1	TRBJ1-2
CASSSIQSAEETQYF	TGTGCCAGCAGTTCGATTCAATCAGCGGAAGAGACCCAGTACTTC	NA	TRBV28	NA	TRBJ2-5
CASGTSGSGFADTQYF	TGTGCCAGCGGGACTAGCGGGAGCGGGTTCGCAGATACGCAGTATTTT	NA	TRBV28	TRBD2	TRBJ2-3
CASSLTYRPETQYF	TGTGCCAGCAGCTTAACCTACCGTCCGGAGACCCAGTACTTC	NA	TRBV7-2	NA	TRBJ2-5
CASSDHRDRGANEQFF	TGTGCCAGCAGCGACCACCGGGACAGGGGGGCGAATGAGCAGTTCTTC	NA	TRBV5-4	TRBD1	TRBJ2-1
CASSQPPGQEYF	TGTGCCAGCAGCCAGCCCCCGGGACAAGAGTACTTC	NA	TRBV7-6	NA	TRBJ2-7
CAWSNDRAYNEQFF	TGTGCCTGGAGTAACGACAGAGCCTACAATGAGCAGTTCTTC	few	TRBV30	NA	TRBJ2-1
CASSETESQGLGKLFF	TGTGCCAGCAGTGAAACAGAGAGTCAGGGTTTGGGAAAACTGTTTTTT	once	TRBV25-1	NA	TRBJ1-4
CASSLEGVQPQHF	TGTGCCAGCAGCTTAGAAGGGGTTCAGCCCCAGCATTTT	once	TRBV11-2	NA	TRBJ1-5
CASIIRGPRTEAFF	TGTGCCAGCATTATAAGGGGGCCGAGAACTGAAGCTTTCTTT	NA	TRBV28	TRBD1	TRBJ1-1